Sequencing of this T cell receptor beta chain was carried out in a study of identical twins. Study-wide results and caveats: Out-of-frame alpha sequences common to twins were enriched for low generation probability.

In this sample, this clonotype turned up many times. The antigen is not known. MiXCR was run by TCRdb on the 5' RACE reads, yielding one entry per CDR3 protein. Of around 200,000 distinct CDR3 sequences listed, approximately 9% are singletons. This CDR3 spans 12 amino acids. The V end was cut by 7 bases, the J end by 7 bases, with 11 bases between. This clonotype was obtained from a woman younger than 30 in good health. Sequences were obtained from memory (CD45RO+) T cells sorted from blood. The chain is built from TRBV12-3 or TRBV12-4 and TRBJ2-1; the D gene is possibly TRBD2 (5 bases). CDR3 DNA sequence: TGTGCCAGCACTGGACTCCGGAATGAGCAGTTCTTC. Amino acid sequence: CASTGLRNEQFF.